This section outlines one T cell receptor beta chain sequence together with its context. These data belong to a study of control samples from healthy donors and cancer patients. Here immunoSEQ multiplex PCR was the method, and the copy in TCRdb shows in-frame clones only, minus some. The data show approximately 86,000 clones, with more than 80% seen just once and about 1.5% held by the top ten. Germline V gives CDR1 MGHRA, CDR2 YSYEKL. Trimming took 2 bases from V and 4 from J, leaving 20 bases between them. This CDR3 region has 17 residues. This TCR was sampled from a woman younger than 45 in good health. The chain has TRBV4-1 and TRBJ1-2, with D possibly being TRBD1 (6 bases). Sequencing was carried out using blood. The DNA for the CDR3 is TGCGCCAGCAGCCAACTTTTTGGGGGGGGCTTGTTCTATGGCTACACCTTC. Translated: CASSQLFGGGLFYGYTF.